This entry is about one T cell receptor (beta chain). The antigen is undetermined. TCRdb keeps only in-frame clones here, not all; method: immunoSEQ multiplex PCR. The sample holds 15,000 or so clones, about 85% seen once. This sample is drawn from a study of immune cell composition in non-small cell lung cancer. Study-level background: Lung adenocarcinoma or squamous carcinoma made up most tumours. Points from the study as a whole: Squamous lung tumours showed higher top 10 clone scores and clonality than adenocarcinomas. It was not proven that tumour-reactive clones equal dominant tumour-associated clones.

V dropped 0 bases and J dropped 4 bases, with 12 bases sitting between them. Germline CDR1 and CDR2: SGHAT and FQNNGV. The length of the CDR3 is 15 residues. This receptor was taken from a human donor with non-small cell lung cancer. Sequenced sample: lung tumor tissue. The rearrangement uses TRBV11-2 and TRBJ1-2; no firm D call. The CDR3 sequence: CASSLDPAGSYGYTF. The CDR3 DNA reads TGTGCCAGCAGCTTAGATCCCGCAGGATCCTATGGCTACACCTTC. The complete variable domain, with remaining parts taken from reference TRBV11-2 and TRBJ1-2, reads EAGVAQSPRYKIIEKRQSVAFWCNPISGHATLYWYQQILGQGPKLLIQFQNNGVVDDSQLPKDRFSAERLKGVDSTLKIQPAKLEDSAVYLCASSLDPAGSYGYTFGSGTRLTVV.